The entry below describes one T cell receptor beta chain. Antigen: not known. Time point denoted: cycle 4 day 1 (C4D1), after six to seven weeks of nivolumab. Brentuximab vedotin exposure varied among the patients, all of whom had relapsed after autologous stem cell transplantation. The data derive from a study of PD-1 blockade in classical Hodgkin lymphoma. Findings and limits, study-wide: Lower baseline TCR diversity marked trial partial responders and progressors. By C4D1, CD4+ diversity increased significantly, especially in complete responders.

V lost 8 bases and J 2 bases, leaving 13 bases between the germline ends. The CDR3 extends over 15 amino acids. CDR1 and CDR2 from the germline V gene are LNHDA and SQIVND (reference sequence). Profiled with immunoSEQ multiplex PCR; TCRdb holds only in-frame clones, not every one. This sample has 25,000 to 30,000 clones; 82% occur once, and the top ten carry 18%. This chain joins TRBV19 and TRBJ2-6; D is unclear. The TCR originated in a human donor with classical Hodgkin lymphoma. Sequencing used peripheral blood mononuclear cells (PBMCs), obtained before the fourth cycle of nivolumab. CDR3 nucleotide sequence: TGTGCCAGTGTTGACCAGCGCCCTGGGGCCAACGTCCTGACTTTC. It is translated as CASVDQRPGANVLTF. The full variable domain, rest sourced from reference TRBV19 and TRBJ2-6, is DGGITQSPKYLFRKEGQNVTLSCEQNLNHDAMYWYRQDPGQGLRLIYYSQIVNDFQKGDIAEGYSVSREKKESFPLTVTSAQKNPTAFYLCASVDQRPGANVLTFGAGSRLTVL.